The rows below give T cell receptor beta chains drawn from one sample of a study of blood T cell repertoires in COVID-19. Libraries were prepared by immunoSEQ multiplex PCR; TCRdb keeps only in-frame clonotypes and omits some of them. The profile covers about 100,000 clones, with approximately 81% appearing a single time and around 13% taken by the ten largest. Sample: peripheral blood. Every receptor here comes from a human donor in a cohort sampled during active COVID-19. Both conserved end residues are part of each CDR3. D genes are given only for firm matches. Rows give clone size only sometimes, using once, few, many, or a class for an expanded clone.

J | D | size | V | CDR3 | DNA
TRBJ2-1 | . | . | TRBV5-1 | CASNPGGGNYNEQFF | TGCGCCAGCAATCCGGGGGGCGGGAACTACAATGAGCAGTTCTTC
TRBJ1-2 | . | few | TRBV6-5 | CASNRQGANYGYTF | TGTGCCAGCAATAGACAAGGGGCCAACTATGGCTACACCTTC
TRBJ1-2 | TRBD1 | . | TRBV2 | CASSGTGPRGDYGYTF | TGTGCCAGCAGTGGGACAGGACCCCGCGGGGACTATGGCTACACCTTC
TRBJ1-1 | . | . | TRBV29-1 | CSVDRGAEAFF | TGCAGCGTTGACAGGGGCGCTGAAGCTTTCTTT
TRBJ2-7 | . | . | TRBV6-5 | CASSYSGRLGTYEQYF | TGTGCCAGCAGTTACTCGGGGCGGTTGGGGACCTACGAGCAGTACTTC
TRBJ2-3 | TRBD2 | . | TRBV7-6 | CASSLAPAGGGTDTQYF | TGTGCCAGCAGCTTAGCTCCCGCGGGGGGGGGTACAGATACGCAGTATTTT
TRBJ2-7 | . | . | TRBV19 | CASTDRRAYEQYF | TGTGCCAGTACAGACAGGCGAGCCTACGAGCAGTACTTC
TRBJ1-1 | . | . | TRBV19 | CASSAKQGTEAFF | TGTGCCAGTAGTGCGAAACAGGGAACTGAAGCTTTCTTT
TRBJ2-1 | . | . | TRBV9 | CASSVGLGPNDEQFF | TGTGCCAGCAGCGTGGGCCTGGGGCCTAACGATGAGCAGTTCTTC
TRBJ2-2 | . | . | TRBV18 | CASSPNRNTGELFF | TGTGCCAGCTCACCTAACAGGAACACCGGGGAGCTGTTTTTT
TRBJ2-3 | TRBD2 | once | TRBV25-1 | CASSPEGAGAQFAQYF | TGTGCCAGCAGTCCCGAGGGAGCGGGAGCGCAATTTGCGCAGTATTTT
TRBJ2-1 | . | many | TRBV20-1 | CSGSMGGREQFF | TGCAGTGGTAGTATGGGGGGAAGGGAGCAGTTCTTC
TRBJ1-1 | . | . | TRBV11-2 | CASSGTSVTEAFF | TGTGCCAGCAGCGGGACATCGGTCACTGAAGCTTTCTTT
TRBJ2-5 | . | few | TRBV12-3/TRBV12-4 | CASSLVSQETQYF | TGTGCCAGCAGTTTAGTCAGTCAAGAGACCCAGTACTTC
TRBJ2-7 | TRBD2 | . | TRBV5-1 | CASSSGTNFYEQYF | TGCGCCAGCAGCTCCGGGACTAACTTCTACGAGCAGTACTTC
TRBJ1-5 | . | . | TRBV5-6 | CASSLGDRNQPQHF | TGTGCCAGCAGCTTGGGTGACAGAAATCAGCCCCAGCATTTT
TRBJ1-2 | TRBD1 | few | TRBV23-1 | CASSQPLRDSGYTF | TGCGCCAGCAGTCAACCCCTTAGGGACAGCGGCTACACCTTC
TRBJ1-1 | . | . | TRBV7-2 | CASSVRRGNTEAFF | TGTGCCAGCAGCGTCAGGAGGGGAAACACTGAAGCTTTCTTT
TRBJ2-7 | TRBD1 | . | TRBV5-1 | CASSMNVDRAPYEQYF | TGCGCCAGCAGCATGAATGTGGACAGGGCTCCCTACGAGCAGTACTTC
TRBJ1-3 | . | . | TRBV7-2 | CASSFGPGNTIYF | TGTGCCAGCAGCTTTGGGCCTGGAAACACCATATATTTT
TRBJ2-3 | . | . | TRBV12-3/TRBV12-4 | CASRLSGDTQYF | TGTGCCAGCAGACTCTCAGGAGATACGCAGTATTTT
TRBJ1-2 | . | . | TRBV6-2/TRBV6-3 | CASSYELYGYTF | TGTGCCAGCAGTTACGAGCTCTATGGCTACACCTTC
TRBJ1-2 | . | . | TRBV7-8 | CASSLRFGGYTF | TGTGCCAGCAGCTTACGCTTCGGTGGCTACACCTTC
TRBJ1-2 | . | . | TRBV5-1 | CASSLTQGLYGYTF | TGCGCCAGCAGCTTAACGCAGGGGTTATATGGCTACACCTTC
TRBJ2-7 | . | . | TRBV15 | CATSRVVGGYEQYF | TGTGCCACCAGCAGAGTCGTCGGAGGATACGAGCAGTACTTC
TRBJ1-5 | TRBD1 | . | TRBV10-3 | CAGGSGGGQPQHF | TGTGCCGGAGGATCAGGGGGCGGTCAGCCCCAGCATTTT
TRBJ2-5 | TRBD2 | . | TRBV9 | CASSGEKRGYQETQYF | TGTGCCAGCAGCGGGGAAAAGCGGGGTTACCAAGAGACCCAGTACTTC
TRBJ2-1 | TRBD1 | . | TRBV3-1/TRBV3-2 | CASSPGTGNYNEQFF | TGTGCCAGCAGTCCGGGGACAGGGAATTACAATGAGCAGTTCTTC
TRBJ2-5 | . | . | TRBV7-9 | CASDWLETQYF | TGTGCCAGTGACTGGTTGGAGACCCAGTACTTC